Only a few counts were recorded for the clone carrying this T cell receptor (beta chain). The antigen remains unidentified. This sample is drawn from a study of T cells in Graves' hyperthyroidism and ophthalmopathy. Study conclusions and caveats: Within blood appeared most thyroid clonotypes that had expanded above 0.001.

Amplified TCR beta CDR3 regions derived from RNA transcripts. The primer set for the first-round RT-PCR of the TCR CDR3 was HTBI. Each CDR3 protein is one row after TCRdb ran MiXCR on the multiplex PCR reads. The data hold nearly 750,000 distinct CDR3 sequences, with roughly 32% observed a single time. The receptor's source is a woman aged 40 to 49 with Graves' hyperthyroidism. The sample was blood.

CDR3 residues: CASSLDPGNTIYF. CDR3 DNA: TGTGCCAGCAGCTTAGATCCTGGAAACACCATATATTTT. The chain combines TRBV11-2 with TRBJ1-3; D is uncertain. Trimming cost V 0 bases and J 2 bases, with 2 bases left between them. This CDR3 comprises 13 residues. Germline V gene data show CDR1 as SGHAT and CDR2 as FQNNGV.